This TCR beta chain was identified in a study of PD-1 blockade in classical Hodgkin lymphoma. General study points: Complete responders' baseline diversity resembled that of newly diagnosed patients.

TCRdb's table, derived via immunoSEQ multiplex PCR, lists solely in-frame clones and lacks some. In the table there are approximately 52,000 clones, roughly 73% of which are singletons. The CDR3 has 13 amino acids. Germline V gene sequence: CDR1 SGHVS, CDR2 FNYEAQ. Trimming pared 3 bases from V and 2 bases from J, leaving 8 bases between. Turning to this clone: Antigen unknown.

Every patient relapsed after autologous stem cell transplantation, and brentuximab vedotin exposure varied. This chain uses TRBV7-6 with TRBJ2-7; D might be TRBD2 (6 bases). The TCR sequence derives from a human donor with classical Hodgkin lymphoma. The specimen comprised peripheral blood mononuclear cells (PBMCs), sampled before the second cycle of nivolumab. CDR3 nucleotide sequence: TGTGCCAGCAGCTTCGGCGGGACCTACGAGCAGTACTTC. This encodes CASSFGGTYEQYF. The full variable domain, rest sourced from reference TRBV7-6 and TRBJ2-7, is GAGVSQSPRYKVTKRGQDVALRCDPISGHVSLYWYRQALGQGPEFLTYFNYEAQQDKSGLPNDRFSAERPEGSISTLTIQRTEQRDSAMYRCASSFGGTYEQYFGPGTRLTVT.